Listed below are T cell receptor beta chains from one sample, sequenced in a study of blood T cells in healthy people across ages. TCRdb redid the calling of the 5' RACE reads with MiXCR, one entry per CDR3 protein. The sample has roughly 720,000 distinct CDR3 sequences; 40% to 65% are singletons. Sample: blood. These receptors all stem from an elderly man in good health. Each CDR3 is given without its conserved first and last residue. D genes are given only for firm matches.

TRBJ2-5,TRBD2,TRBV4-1,ASSQGLLLAAQETQY
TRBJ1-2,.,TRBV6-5,ASSPQDSYGYT
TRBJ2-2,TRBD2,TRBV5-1,ASTQRGRESGELF
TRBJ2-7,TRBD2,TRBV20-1,SAIGRLAGGEPYEQY
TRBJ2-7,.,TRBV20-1,SARWDAVYEQY
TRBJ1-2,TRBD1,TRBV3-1,ASSGTGLLWGYT
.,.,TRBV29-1,SVDTPGRGGGTQY
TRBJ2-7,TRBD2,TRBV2,ASSEAPRGDYEQY
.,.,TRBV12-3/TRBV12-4,ATRTGGSEQY
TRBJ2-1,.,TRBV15,ATSRGIYNEQF
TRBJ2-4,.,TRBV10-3,AISEKDIQY
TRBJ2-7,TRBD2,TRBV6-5,ASTPGEAGFSDQY
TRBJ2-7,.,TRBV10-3,AISANREYEQY
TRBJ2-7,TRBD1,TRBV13,ASSFSVDRGGYGQY
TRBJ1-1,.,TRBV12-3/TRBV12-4,ASSYQGSPNTEAF
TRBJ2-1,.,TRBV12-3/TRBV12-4,ASSLRQEWHEQF
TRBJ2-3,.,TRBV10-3,AISESGKVSTDTQY
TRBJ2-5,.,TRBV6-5,ASSPGPLQTQY
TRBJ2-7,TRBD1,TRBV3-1,ASSHGTGSREQY
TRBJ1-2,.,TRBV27,ASSSSIPFSYT
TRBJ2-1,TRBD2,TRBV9,ASSVGLADSCNEQF
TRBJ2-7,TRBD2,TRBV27,ASSGGTSVTYEQY
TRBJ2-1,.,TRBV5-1,ASTPSALLNEQF
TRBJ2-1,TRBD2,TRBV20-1,SARVGSGSRNEQF
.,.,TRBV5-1,ASSPRTNSRDEQY
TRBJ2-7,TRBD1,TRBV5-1,VSSARQGESSYEQY
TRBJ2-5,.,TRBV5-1,ASSSEQETQY
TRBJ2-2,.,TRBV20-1,SATGGGGRVTGELF
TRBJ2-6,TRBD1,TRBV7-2,ASSYRQGSGANVLT
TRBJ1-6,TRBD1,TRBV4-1,ASSARDRVNSPLH
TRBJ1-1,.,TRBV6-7,ASTPGHDGTEAF
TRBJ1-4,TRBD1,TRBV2,ASIRGTATNEKLF
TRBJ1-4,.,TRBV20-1,SARGPGATNEKLF
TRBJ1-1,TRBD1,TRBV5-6,ASSAGTGGKNTEAF
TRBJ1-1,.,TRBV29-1,SVGPPNAEAF
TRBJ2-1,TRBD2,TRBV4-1,ASSQDPGTSGRKGEQF
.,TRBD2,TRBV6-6,ASSYNGWDSGRIEQY
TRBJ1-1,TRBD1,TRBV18,ASSIGQGALTEAF
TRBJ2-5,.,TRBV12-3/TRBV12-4,ASSSVGVRLREQY
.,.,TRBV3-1,ASSQKTPGRYEQY
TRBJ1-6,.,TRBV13,ASSPIPLLNSPLH
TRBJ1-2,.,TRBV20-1,SARLRVQASGYT
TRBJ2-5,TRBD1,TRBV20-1,SARDRGFETQY
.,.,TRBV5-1,ASSRLGSRLDEQY
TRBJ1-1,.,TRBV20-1,SAFPGETFEAF
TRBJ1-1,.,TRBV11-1,ASSPPQLEAF
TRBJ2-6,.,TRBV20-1,SAIRGASGANVLT
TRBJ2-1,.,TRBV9,ASSTRGSYNEQF
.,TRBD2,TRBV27,ASTSPGGSSYNEQY
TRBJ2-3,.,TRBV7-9,ASAASETRYAY